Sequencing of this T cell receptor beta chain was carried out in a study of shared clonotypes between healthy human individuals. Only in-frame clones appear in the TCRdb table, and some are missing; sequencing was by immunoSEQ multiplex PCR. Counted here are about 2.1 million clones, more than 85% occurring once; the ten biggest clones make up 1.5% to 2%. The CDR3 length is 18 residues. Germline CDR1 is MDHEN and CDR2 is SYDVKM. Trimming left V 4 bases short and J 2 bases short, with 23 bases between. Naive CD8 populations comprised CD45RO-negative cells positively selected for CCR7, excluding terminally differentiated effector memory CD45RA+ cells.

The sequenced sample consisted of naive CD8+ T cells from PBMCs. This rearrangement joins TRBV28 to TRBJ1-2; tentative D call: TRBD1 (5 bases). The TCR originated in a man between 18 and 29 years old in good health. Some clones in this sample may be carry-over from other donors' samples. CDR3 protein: CASSSLIGTGPVNYGYTF. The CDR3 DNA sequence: TGTGCCAGCAGTTCCCTCATCGGGACGGGACCAGTCAACTATGGCTACACCTTC.